The entry below gives a single T cell receptor beta chain sequence along with its context. Its antigen is still unknown. Per-base quality was not reported, and no clone a single base away is much larger than it. The data were taken from a study of shared clonotypes between healthy human individuals (TCRdb year 2020). In terms of the full investigation: The cohort included three men and two women between 18 and 49 years of age. Per donor, leukapheresis produced somewhere between about 0.85 and 8.9 billion PBMCs. To estimate repertoire size and how much clonotypes are shared between individuals, the study performed deep sequencing of blood TCR repertoires from about five healthy adults. To increase sequencing depth and limit assay-specific biases, different laboratories used diverse techniques to prepare libraries and sequence TCR repertoires. For each donor, three plates each were used for CD4 naive and CD4 memory, two plates were used for CD8 naive, and one plate was used for CD8 memory. General findings and caveats noted by the study authors: Naive subsets generally had larger estimated clonotype richness than memory subsets did. Across a few donors, around 5.4% of naive CD4, roughly 3.5% of naive CD8, 2.3% of memory CD4, and under 0.45% of memory CD8 clonotypes were shared. Pairwise subsampling indicated that sequencing depth was expected to affect the degree of clonotype sharing among donors. Sampling was limited to blood, and TCR repertoires in tissue likely differ from TCR repertoires in blood. Even with the large sequencing depth, rarefaction of the sorted-subset datasets indicated that sequencing was incomplete. Clonotypes shared by all four sorted-subset donors showed higher generation probabilities than non-shared clonotypes. The genetic and exposure-history diversity represented was limited by the small number of donors.

Using the deep immunoSEQ assay, TCR CDR3 regions were amplified from genomic DNA by multiplex PCR. Extracted genomic DNA from each cell subset was distributed evenly across all wells of several immunoSEQ 96-well plates, and each plate was treated as a replicate. For sorted subsets, approximately 190 ng of genomic DNA, equivalent to some 33,000 T cell genomes, went into each replicate PCR. Purified libraries were quantified with a Qubit 3.0 fluorometer, sized on a Bioanalyzer 2100, and re-quantified with the KAPA Library Quantification kit. A separate single-read 150-cycle Illumina NextSeq 550 flow cell was used to sequence each immunoSEQ 96-well plate. In the authors' own workflow: Because the immunoSEQ output held only junctional sequences and lacked quality scores, the filtering could not match the filtering applied to full-length reads. Sequences were annotated with PyIR, a Python wrapper for IgBLAST v1.9, and V/J genes and CDR3 were assigned using IMGT germline references. Reads were removed for weak V/J assignments (E-value above 1e-6), missing CDR3, stop codons, out-of-frame junctions, or ambiguous translated residues. V3J clonotypes were defined as sequences sharing the same inferred V gene, J gene, and CDR3 amino acid sequence. Percentage overlap between repertoires was calculated by dividing the number of shared unique clonotypes by the size of the smaller repertoire. Richness of each repertoire was evaluated using RTK rarefaction, the Chao1 estimator, and Recon v2.1 estimates of unobserved clonotypes. For all TCRbeta clonotypes obtained by the gDNA method from a few donors, generation probabilities were computed with OLGA. Imported from immuneACCESS, the table was reduced by TCRdb to in-frame sequences with V and J called. These copies leave out some clones; in studies compared against another copy, an unresolved V gene accounts for under half, and the cause of the remainder is not known. That table furnishes V, J and clone size, whereas the DNA furnished D and trimming. This sample comprises hundreds of thousands of clones, about 74% of them detected only once. About 1.7% of the sample goes to the ten largest clones.

The donors were healthy, HIV-negative adults who had no recently reported acute infections or vaccinations. All donors were Caucasian adults living in Nashville, Tennessee, USA. CD4+ T cells were enriched by magnetic negative selection; naive cells were then positively selected on CD45RA, and the negative fraction formed the memory subset. Blood was obtained by leukapheresis, after which PBMCs were separated by Ficoll-Histopaque density gradient centrifugation and cryopreserved in liquid nitrogen vapor phase. Analytical flow cytometry was used to check the purity and quantity of each magnetically sorted T cell population. Genomic DNA was isolated from every sorted fraction and measured by UV absorbance on a Nanodrop 2000c. The sequence was obtained from a woman under 40 in good health. Material for sequencing was memory CD4+ T cells sorted from blood. The cell subset or site label of this sample denotes: CD45RA-negative fraction.

CDR3 sequence: CATSRGTGDVTDTQYF. The bases are TGTGCCACCAGCAGAGGGACAGGAGACGTCACAGATACGCAGTATTTT. The V and J segments used are TRBV15 and TRBJ2-3; TRBD1 aligns with 7 central bases. CDR1 and CDR2 were assigned from the germline V gene (reference sequence) as LNHNV and YYDKDF. The CDR3 runs 16 amino acids, cysteine and phenylalanine included. Only the CDR3 portion is preserved as DNA: 48 bases, with reading frame beginning at the first base. Trimming leaves V shorter by 1 base and J shorter by 2 bases, with the junction holding 6 bases beyond the gene matches.